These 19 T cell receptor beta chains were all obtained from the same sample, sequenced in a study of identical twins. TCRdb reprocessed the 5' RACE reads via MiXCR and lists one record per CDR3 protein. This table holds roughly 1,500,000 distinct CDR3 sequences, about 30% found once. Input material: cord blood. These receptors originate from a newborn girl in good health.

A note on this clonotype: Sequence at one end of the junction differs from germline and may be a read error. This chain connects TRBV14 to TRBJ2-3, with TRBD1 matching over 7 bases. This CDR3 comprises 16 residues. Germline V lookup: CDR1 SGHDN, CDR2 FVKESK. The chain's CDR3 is CASSPSLFGGTDAQYF. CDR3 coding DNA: TGTGCCAGCAGCCCGTCTTTATTTGGTGGGACAGATGCGCAGTATTTT. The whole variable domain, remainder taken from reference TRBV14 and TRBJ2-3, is EAGVTQFPSHSVIEKGQTVTLRCDPISGHDNLYWYRRVMGKEIKFLLHFVKESKQDESGMPNNRFLAERTGGTYSTLKVQPAELEDSGVYFCASSPSLFGGTDAQYFGPGTRLTVL.

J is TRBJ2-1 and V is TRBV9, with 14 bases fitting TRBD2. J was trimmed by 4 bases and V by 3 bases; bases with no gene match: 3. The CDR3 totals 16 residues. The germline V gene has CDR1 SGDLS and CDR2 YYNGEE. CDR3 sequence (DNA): TGTGCCAGCAGCGCTCGGACTAGCGGGAGGTACAATGAGCAGTTCTTC. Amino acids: CASSARTSGRYNEQFF.

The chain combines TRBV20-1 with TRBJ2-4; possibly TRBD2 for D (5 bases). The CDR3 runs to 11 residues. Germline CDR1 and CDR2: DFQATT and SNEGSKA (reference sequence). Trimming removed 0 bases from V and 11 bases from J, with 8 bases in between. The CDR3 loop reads CSARESGFQYF. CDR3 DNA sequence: TGCAGTGCTAGAGAATCGGGGTTTCAGTACTTC.

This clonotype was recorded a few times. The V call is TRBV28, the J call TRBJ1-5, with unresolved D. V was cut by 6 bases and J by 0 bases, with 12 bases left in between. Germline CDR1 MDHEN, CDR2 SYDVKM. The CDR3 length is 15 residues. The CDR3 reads CASSLLLRSNQPQHF. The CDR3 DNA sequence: TGTGCCAGCAGCCTACTGCTACGTAGCAATCAGCCCCAGCATTTT.

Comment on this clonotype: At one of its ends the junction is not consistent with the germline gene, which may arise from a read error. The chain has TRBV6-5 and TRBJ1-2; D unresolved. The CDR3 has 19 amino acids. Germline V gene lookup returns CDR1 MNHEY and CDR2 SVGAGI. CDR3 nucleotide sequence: TGTGCCAGCAGTCACTCCCCTGGTTTTGGCAGGCCTTATATGTATGGCTACACCTTC. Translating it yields CASSHSPGFGRPYMYGYTF.

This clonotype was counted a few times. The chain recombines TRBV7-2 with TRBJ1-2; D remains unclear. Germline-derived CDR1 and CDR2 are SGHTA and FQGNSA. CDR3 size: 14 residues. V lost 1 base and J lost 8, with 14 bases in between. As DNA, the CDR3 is TGTGCCAGCAGCTTAGACAGCCGAACAAAAGGCTACACCTTC. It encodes CASSLDSRTKGYTF.

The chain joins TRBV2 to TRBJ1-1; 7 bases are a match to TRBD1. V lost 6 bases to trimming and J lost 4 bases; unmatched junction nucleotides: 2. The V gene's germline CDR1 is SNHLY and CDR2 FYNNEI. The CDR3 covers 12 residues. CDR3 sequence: CASRDRATEAFF. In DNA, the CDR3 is TGTGCCAGCAGAGACAGGGCCACTGAAGCTTTCTTT.

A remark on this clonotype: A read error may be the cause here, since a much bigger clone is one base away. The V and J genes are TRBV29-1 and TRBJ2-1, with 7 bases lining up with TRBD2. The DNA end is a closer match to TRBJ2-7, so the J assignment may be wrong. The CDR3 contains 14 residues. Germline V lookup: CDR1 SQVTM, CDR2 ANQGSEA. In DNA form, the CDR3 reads TGCAGCGTTGAAGGGGACTACTCCTACAATGAGCAGTACTTC. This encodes CSVEGDYSYNEQYF.

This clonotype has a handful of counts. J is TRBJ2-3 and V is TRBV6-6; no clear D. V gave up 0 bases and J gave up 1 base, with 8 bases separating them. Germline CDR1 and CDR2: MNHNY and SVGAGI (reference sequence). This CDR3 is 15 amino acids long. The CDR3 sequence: CASSYSFARTDTQYF. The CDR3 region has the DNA TGTGCCAGCAGTTACTCGTTCGCGCGCACAGATACGCAGTATTTT.

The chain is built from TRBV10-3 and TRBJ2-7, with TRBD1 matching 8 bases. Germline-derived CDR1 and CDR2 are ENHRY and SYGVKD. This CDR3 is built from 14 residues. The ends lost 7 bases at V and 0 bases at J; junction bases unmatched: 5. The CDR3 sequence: CAIMRTGSSYEQYF. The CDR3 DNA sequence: TGTGCCATCATGCGGACAGGGTCCTCCTACGAGCAGTACTTC.

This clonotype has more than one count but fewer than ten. The CDR3 loop is CASSEFLAKSYEQYF. The CDR3 region has the DNA TGTGCCAGCAGTGAATTTTTAGCGAAATCCTACGAGCAGTACTTC. This chain connects TRBV6-1 to TRBJ2-7; D perhaps matches TRBD2 (5 bases). The V and J ends lost 2 bases and 1 base respectively, with 12 bases between them. Germline CDR1 is MNHNS and CDR2 is SASEGT. The CDR3 contains 15 residues.

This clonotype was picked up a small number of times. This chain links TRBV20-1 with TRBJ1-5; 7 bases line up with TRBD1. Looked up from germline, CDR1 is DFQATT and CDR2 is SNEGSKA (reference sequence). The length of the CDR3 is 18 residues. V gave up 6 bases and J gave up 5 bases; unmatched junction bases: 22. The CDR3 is CSALRLSRDRWDHQPQHF. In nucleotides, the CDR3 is TGCAGTGCCCTACGTCTCTCGAGGGACAGATGGGATCATCAGCCCCAGCATTTT.

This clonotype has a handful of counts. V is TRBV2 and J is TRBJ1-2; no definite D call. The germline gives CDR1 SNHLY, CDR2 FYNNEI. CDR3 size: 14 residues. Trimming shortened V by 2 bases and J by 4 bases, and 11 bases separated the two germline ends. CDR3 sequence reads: CASSENGQPYGYTF. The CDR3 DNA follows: TGTGCCAGCAGTGAAAACGGGCAGCCCTATGGCTACACCTTC.

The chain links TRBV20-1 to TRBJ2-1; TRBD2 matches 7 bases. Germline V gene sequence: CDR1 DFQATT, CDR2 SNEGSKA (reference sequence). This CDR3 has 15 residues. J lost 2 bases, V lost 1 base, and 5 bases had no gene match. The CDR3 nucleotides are TGCAGTGCTAGAGGAACACTAGCGACCTACAATGAGCAGTTCTTC. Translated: CSARGTLATYNEQFF.

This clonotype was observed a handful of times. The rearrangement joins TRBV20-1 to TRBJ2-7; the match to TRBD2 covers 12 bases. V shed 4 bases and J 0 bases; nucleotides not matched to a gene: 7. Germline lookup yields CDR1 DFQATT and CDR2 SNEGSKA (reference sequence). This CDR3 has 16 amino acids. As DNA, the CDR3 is TGCAGTGCTAATGGACTAGCGGGACGAATCTCCTACGAGCAGTACTTC. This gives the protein CSANGLAGRISYEQYF.

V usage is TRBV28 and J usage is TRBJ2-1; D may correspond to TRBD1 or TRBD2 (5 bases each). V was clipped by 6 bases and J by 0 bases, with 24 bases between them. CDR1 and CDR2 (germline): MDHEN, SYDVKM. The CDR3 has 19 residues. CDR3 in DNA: TGTGCCAGCAGCAATCCCTGGCGCCGATGGGACCTCTCCTACAATGAGCAGTTCTTC. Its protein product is CASSNPWRRWDLSYNEQFF.

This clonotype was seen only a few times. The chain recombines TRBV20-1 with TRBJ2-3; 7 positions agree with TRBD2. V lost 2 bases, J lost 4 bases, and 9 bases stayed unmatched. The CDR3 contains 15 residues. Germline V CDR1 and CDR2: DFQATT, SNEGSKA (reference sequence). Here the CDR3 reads CSARSGTTSADTQYF. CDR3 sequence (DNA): TGCAGTGCTAGATCCGGGACTACTAGCGCAGATACGCAGTATTTT.

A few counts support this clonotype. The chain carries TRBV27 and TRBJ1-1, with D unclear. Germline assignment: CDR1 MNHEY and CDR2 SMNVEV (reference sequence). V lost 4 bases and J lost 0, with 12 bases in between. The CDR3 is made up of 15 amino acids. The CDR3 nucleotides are TGTGCCAGCAGTTCGGACTTCCTCCTGAACACTGAAGCTTTCTTT. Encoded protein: CASSSDFLLNTEAFF.

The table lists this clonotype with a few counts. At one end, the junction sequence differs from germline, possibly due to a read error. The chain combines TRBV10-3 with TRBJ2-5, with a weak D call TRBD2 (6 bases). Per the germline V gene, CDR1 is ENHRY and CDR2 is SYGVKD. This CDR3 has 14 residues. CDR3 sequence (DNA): TGTGCCATCAGTGAGTTGAGCGGGTTCGGCACCCGGTACTTC. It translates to CAISELSGFGTRYF.